These T cell receptor beta chains were read from a single sample in a study of spatial heterogeneity in lung cancer. TCRdb used MiXCR to reprocess the 5' RACE reads, holding one entry per CDR3 protein. The table shows roughly 110,000 distinct CDR3 sequences, with less than 14% occurring only once. The sample in question was PBMCs, obtained at follow-up. The receptors were sampled from a female donor with early-stage non-small cell lung cancer. Each CDR3 is given without its conserved first and last residue.

v_call: TRBV12-3/TRBV12-4
j_call: TRBJ1-1
cdr3_aa: ASSFDRNTEAF

v_call: TRBV2
j_call: TRBJ2-1
cdr3_aa: ASSRGASGNSLQF

v_call: TRBV28
j_call: TRBJ2-5
cdr3_aa: ASTLGGGPTQETQY

v_call: TRBV2
j_call: TRBJ1-5
cdr3_aa: ASNWESNQPQH

v_call: TRBV2
j_call: TRBJ1-5
cdr3_aa: ASSGTAVGAQPQH

v_call: TRBV11-1
j_call: TRBJ2-7
cdr3_aa: ASSLAPRVGIPYEQY

v_call: TRBV29-1
j_call: TRBJ2-5
cdr3_aa: SGGFARPETQY

v_call: TRBV6-5
j_call: TRBJ2-3
cdr3_aa: ASSYYGTSGRLTDTQY

v_call: TRBV28
j_call: TRBJ1-2
cdr3_aa: ASSQGQGRYGYT

v_call: TRBV20-1
j_call: TRBJ1-2
cdr3_aa: SARDDYGYT

v_call: TRBV27
j_call: TRBJ2-2
cdr3_aa: ASSPRRDGELF

v_call: TRBV24-1
j_call: TRBJ2-1
cdr3_aa: ATSGSTSSSYNEQF

v_call: TRBV12-3/TRBV12-4
j_call: TRBJ1-1
cdr3_aa: ASRRGQGGFTEAF

v_call: TRBV7-9
j_call: TRBJ2-3
cdr3_aa: ASSLARETDTQY

v_call: TRBV29-1
j_call: TRBJ2-1
cdr3_aa: SVDKGGTWGNEQF